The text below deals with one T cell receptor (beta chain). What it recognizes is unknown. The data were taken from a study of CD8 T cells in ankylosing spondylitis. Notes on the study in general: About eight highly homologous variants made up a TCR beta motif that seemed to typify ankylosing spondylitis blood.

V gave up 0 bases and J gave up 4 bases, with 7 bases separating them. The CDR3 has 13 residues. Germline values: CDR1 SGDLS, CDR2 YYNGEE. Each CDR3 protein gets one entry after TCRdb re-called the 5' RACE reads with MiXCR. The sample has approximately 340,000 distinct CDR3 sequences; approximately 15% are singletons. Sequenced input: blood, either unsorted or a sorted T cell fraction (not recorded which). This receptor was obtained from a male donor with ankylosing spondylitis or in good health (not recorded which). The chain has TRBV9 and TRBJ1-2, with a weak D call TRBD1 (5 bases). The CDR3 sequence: CASSVEGFYGYTF. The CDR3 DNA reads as TGTGCCAGCAGCGTAGAGGGGTTCTATGGCTACACCTTC.